This is a list of T cell receptor beta chains from one sample in a study of blood T cell repertoires in COVID-19. TCRdb keeps only in-frame clones here, not all; method: immunoSEQ multiplex PCR. The sample comprises 280,000 or so clones, around 82% of which are singletons, and 8.5% to 9.5% rests with the top ten. The sequenced sample consisted of peripheral blood. The origin of the receptors is a woman aged 45 to 65 who had recovered from COVID-19. The CDR3 runs from the conserved cysteine through the conserved F or W. The order of the fields is J gene, D gene, clone size, V gene, CDR3 protein, CDR3 DNA. The D gene is left open where the match is weak. Not all rows give a size; the values are once, few, many and, for expanded clones, a class.

j_call: TRBJ1-2
d_call: .
clone_size: .
v_call: TRBV30
cdr3_aa: CAWSVKAGYGYTF
cdr3_nt: TGTGCCTGGAGTGTTAAGGCAGGGTATGGCTACACCTTC

j_call: TRBJ1-2
d_call: .
clone_size: .
v_call: TRBV12-3/TRBV12-4
cdr3_aa: CASSLSVYGYTF
cdr3_nt: TGTGCCAGCAGTTTATCCGTCTATGGCTACACCTTC

j_call: TRBJ2-7
d_call: .
clone_size: .
v_call: TRBV5-1
cdr3_aa: CASSFEVPYEQYF
cdr3_nt: TGCGCCAGCAGCTTTGAGGTCCCCTACGAGCAGTACTTC

j_call: TRBJ1-1
d_call: .
clone_size: few
v_call: TRBV7-9
cdr3_aa: CASSLIGGRTEAFF
cdr3_nt: TGTGCCAGCAGCTTAATAGGGGGACGCACTGAAGCTTTCTTT

j_call: TRBJ2-7
d_call: TRBD2
clone_size: .
v_call: TRBV6-2/TRBV6-3
cdr3_aa: CASSSAGADYEQYF
cdr3_nt: TGTGCCAGCAGCTCAGCGGGGGCAGATTACGAGCAGTACTTC

j_call: TRBJ2-2
d_call: .
clone_size: .
v_call: TRBV7-9
cdr3_aa: CASSERVKITGELFF
cdr3_nt: TGTGCCAGCAGCGAGCGGGTAAAGATCACCGGGGAGCTGTTTTTT

j_call: TRBJ2-3
d_call: TRBD2
clone_size: .
v_call: TRBV10-2
cdr3_aa: CASSPWTSGRTDTQYF
cdr3_nt: TGCGCCAGCAGCCCCTGGACTAGCGGGAGAACAGATACGCAGTATTTT

j_call: TRBJ1-5
d_call: .
clone_size: .
v_call: TRBV2
cdr3_aa: CASRLRGSNQPQHF
cdr3_nt: TGTGCCAGCAGACTCAGGGGTAGCAATCAGCCCCAGCATTTT

j_call: TRBJ1-5
d_call: TRBD1
clone_size: once
v_call: TRBV30
cdr3_aa: CAWSPSGTGPYSNQPQHF
cdr3_nt: TGTGCCTGGAGTCCCTCCGGGACAGGACCTTATAGCAATCAGCCCCAGCATTTT

j_call: TRBJ2-2
d_call: TRBD2
clone_size: .
v_call: TRBV7-2
cdr3_aa: CASSRALAGGRELFF
cdr3_nt: TGTGCCAGCAGCCGGGCCCTAGCGGGGGGCAGGGAGCTGTTTTTT

j_call: TRBJ2-1
d_call: TRBD2
clone_size: .
v_call: TRBV10-3
cdr3_aa: CAISESVASGSSYNEQFF
cdr3_nt: TGTGCCATCAGTGAGTCGGTGGCTAGCGGTAGCTCCTACAATGAGCAGTTCTTC

j_call: TRBJ2-7
d_call: .
clone_size: few
v_call: TRBV28
cdr3_aa: CASRGLPYEQYF
cdr3_nt: TGTGCCAGCCGGGGTCTACCCTACGAGCAGTACTTC

j_call: TRBJ2-2
d_call: TRBD2
clone_size: once
v_call: TRBV15
cdr3_aa: CATSRDRGDPTNTGELFF
cdr3_nt: TGTGCCACCAGCAGAGATCGGGGGGATCCCACGAACACCGGGGAGCTGTTTTTT

j_call: TRBJ1-3
d_call: .
clone_size: .
v_call: TRBV10-3
cdr3_aa: CAILRNSISGNTIYF
cdr3_nt: TGTGCCATCTTAAGAAACTCCATCTCTGGAAACACCATATATTTT

j_call: TRBJ1-1
d_call: .
clone_size: .
v_call: TRBV5-1
cdr3_aa: CASSLGGTGMRNTEAFF
cdr3_nt: TGCGCCAGCAGCCTTGGGGGCACAGGGATGAGAAACACTGAAGCTTTCTTT

j_call: TRBJ1-4
d_call: .
clone_size: .
v_call: TRBV28
cdr3_aa: CASRNTGRKLFF
cdr3_nt: TGTGCCAGCAGGAATACAGGGAGAAAACTGTTTTTT

j_call: TRBJ2-7
d_call: .
clone_size: few
v_call: TRBV7-2
cdr3_aa: CASSLVPQQRGEQYF
cdr3_nt: TGTGCCAGCAGCTTAGTTCCGCAGCAAAGGGGCGAGCAGTACTTC

j_call: TRBJ1-2
d_call: .
clone_size: many
v_call: TRBV19
cdr3_aa: CASSIGRAGYTF
cdr3_nt: TGTGCCAGTAGTATCGGGAGAGCAGGCTACACCTTC

j_call: TRBJ2-5
d_call: TRBD1
clone_size: once
v_call: TRBV10-3
cdr3_aa: CAISESFFSDRGETQYF
cdr3_nt: TGTGCCATCAGTGAGTCCTTCTTTTCGGACAGGGGAGAGACCCAGTACTTC

j_call: TRBJ1-1
d_call: .
clone_size: .
v_call: TRBV5-6
cdr3_aa: CASSLRGGQNTEAFF
cdr3_nt: TGTGCCAGCAGCTTGAGGGGCGGCCAGAACACTGAAGCTTTCTTT

j_call: TRBJ2-5
d_call: .
clone_size: .
v_call: TRBV4-1
cdr3_aa: CASSHPGLTGETQYF
cdr3_nt: TGCGCCAGCAGCCACCCGGGACTCACTGGGGAGACCCAGTACTTC

j_call: TRBJ1-1
d_call: TRBD1
clone_size: .
v_call: TRBV7-6
cdr3_aa: CASSLQQGAEAFF
cdr3_nt: TGTGCCAGCAGCCTTCAGCAGGGGGCTGAAGCTTTCTTT

j_call: TRBJ2-6
d_call: .
clone_size: .
v_call: TRBV28
cdr3_aa: CASSQQGSVGANVLTF
cdr3_nt: TGTGCCAGCAGCCAACAGGGTTCTGTTGGGGCCAACGTCCTGACTTTC

j_call: TRBJ1-2
d_call: TRBD1
clone_size: .
v_call: TRBV18
cdr3_aa: CASSPLGQVGYGYTF
cdr3_nt: TGTGCCAGCTCACCCCTCGGACAGGTGGGCTATGGCTACACCTTC

j_call: TRBJ1-3
d_call: .
clone_size: .
v_call: TRBV3-1/TRBV3-2
cdr3_aa: CASSQSEAGNTIYF
cdr3_nt: TGTGCCAGCAGCCAATCCGAGGCCGGAAACACCATATATTTT

j_call: TRBJ1-4
d_call: .
clone_size: .
v_call: TRBV30
cdr3_aa: CAWSGRTFKEKLFF
cdr3_nt: TGTGCCTGGAGTGGGAGGACTTTCAAGGAAAAACTGTTTTTT

j_call: TRBJ1-2
d_call: .
clone_size: .
v_call: TRBV5-1
cdr3_aa: CASSQGLRTSNYGYTF
cdr3_nt: TGCGCCAGCAGCCAAGGACTTAGGACGTCTAACTATGGCTACACCTTC

j_call: TRBJ2-1
d_call: .
clone_size: once
v_call: TRBV7-2
cdr3_aa: CASSLRQGKNEQFF
cdr3_nt: TGTGCCAGCAGCTTAAGGCAGGGTAAAAATGAGCAGTTCTTC

j_call: TRBJ2-6
d_call: TRBD1
clone_size: .
v_call: TRBV5-4
cdr3_aa: CASSWTRTGVFSGANVLTF
cdr3_nt: TGTGCCAGCAGCTGGACTAGGACAGGGGTATTCTCTGGGGCCAACGTCCTGACTTTC

j_call: TRBJ2-2
d_call: .
clone_size: .
v_call: TRBV7-3
cdr3_aa: CASSLAENTGELFF
cdr3_nt: TGTGCCAGCAGCTTAGCAGAAAACACCGGGGAGCTGTTTTTT

j_call: TRBJ2-5
d_call: TRBD1
clone_size: .
v_call: TRBV18
cdr3_aa: CASSKGQGVETQYF
cdr3_nt: TGTGCCAGCTCAAAAGGACAGGGGGTAGAGACCCAGTACTTC

j_call: TRBJ2-1
d_call: TRBD2
clone_size: .
v_call: TRBV5-6
cdr3_aa: CASSLGVGSGSWNEQFF
cdr3_nt: TGTGCCAGCAGCTTGGGGGTTGGTAGCGGGAGTTGGAATGAGCAGTTCTTC

j_call: TRBJ1-5
d_call: .
clone_size: .
v_call: TRBV19
cdr3_aa: CASSARYEGVNQPQHF
cdr3_nt: TGTGCCAGTAGTGCCAGATATGAAGGAGTCAATCAGCCCCAGCATTTT

j_call: TRBJ2-3
d_call: .
clone_size: .
v_call: TRBV5-6
cdr3_aa: CASSLPTGVTDTQYF
cdr3_nt: TGTGCCAGCAGCTTGCCTACGGGGGTGACAGATACGCAGTATTTT

j_call: TRBJ1-1
d_call: TRBD1
clone_size: .
v_call: TRBV19
cdr3_aa: CASSPQRQGAPEAFF
cdr3_nt: TGTGCCAGTAGTCCCCAGAGACAGGGGGCCCCTGAAGCTTTCTTT

j_call: TRBJ2-2
d_call: TRBD2
clone_size: .
v_call: TRBV7-2
cdr3_aa: CASSLVAGPAGELFF
cdr3_nt: TGTGCCAGCAGCTTGGTAGCGGGTCCGGCCGGGGAGCTGTTTTTT

j_call: TRBJ2-5
d_call: TRBD1
clone_size: .
v_call: TRBV27
cdr3_aa: CASSYFRGPPRETQYF
cdr3_nt: TGTGCCAGCAGTTACTTCAGGGGGCCCCCTCGAGAGACCCAGTACTTC

j_call: TRBJ2-7
d_call: TRBD1
clone_size: .
v_call: TRBV7-3
cdr3_aa: CASSLFPGGEYEQYF
cdr3_nt: TGTGCCAGCAGCTTATTTCCAGGGGGAGAGTACGAGCAGTACTTC

j_call: TRBJ2-7
d_call: TRBD2
clone_size: .
v_call: TRBV27
cdr3_aa: CASSLGLAGNYEQYF
cdr3_nt: TGTGCCAGCAGTTTAGGGCTAGCGGGAAACTACGAGCAGTACTTC

j_call: TRBJ2-3
d_call: TRBD2
clone_size: .
v_call: TRBV2
cdr3_aa: CASSRPSGGASDTQYF
cdr3_nt: TGTGCCAGCAGTCGTCCTAGCGGGGGGGCCTCAGATACGCAGTATTTT

j_call: TRBJ1-2
d_call: .
clone_size: .
v_call: TRBV5-1
cdr3_aa: CASSRQPDGDGYTF
cdr3_nt: TGCGCCAGCAGCCGACAGCCGGACGGCGATGGCTACACCTTC

j_call: TRBJ1-1
d_call: .
clone_size: .
v_call: TRBV5-1
cdr3_aa: CASSLERAKDTEAFF
cdr3_nt: TGCGCCAGCAGCTTGGAGAGGGCCAAGGACACTGAAGCTTTCTTT

j_call: TRBJ2-2
d_call: .
clone_size: .
v_call: TRBV24-1
cdr3_aa: CATSVQGNTGELFF
cdr3_nt: TGTGCCACCAGTGTACAGGGGAACACCGGGGAGCTGTTTTTT

j_call: TRBJ1-1
d_call: TRBD1
clone_size: few
v_call: TRBV6-5
cdr3_aa: CAGGDADRKNTEAFF
cdr3_nt: TGTGCCGGTGGAGATGCGGACAGGAAGAACACTGAAGCTTTCTTT

j_call: TRBJ1-1
d_call: .
clone_size: .
v_call: TRBV19
cdr3_aa: CAAYGGSLNTEAFF
cdr3_nt: TGTGCCGCGTACGGGGGGAGCTTGAACACTGAAGCTTTCTTT

j_call: TRBJ1-1
d_call: .
clone_size: .
v_call: TRBV3-1/TRBV3-2
cdr3_aa: CASSSGGRGRTEAFF
cdr3_nt: TGTGCCAGCAGTAGCGGGGGGCGGGGAAGGACTGAAGCTTTCTTT

j_call: TRBJ2-7
d_call: .
clone_size: few
v_call: TRBV5-8
cdr3_aa: CASSSQWGLTHEQYF
cdr3_nt: TGTGCCAGCAGCTCCCAATGGGGGCTCACCCACGAGCAGTACTTC

j_call: TRBJ2-2
d_call: TRBD2
clone_size: .
v_call: TRBV19
cdr3_aa: CASTGGGYTGELFF
cdr3_nt: TGTGCCAGTACAGGCGGGGGATACACCGGGGAGCTGTTTTTT

j_call: TRBJ1-3
d_call: .
clone_size: once
v_call: TRBV19
cdr3_aa: CASSPSGYQSGNTIYF
cdr3_nt: TGTGCCAGTAGCCCTTCTGGTTATCAGTCTGGAAACACCATATATTTT

j_call: TRBJ1-6
d_call: TRBD1
clone_size: .
v_call: TRBV28
cdr3_aa: CASSLYGSGGGYNSPLHF
cdr3_nt: TGTGCCAGCAGTTTATACGGTTCAGGGGGCGGATATAATTCACCCCTCCACTTT

j_call: TRBJ2-3
d_call: .
clone_size: .
v_call: TRBV7-9
cdr3_aa: CASSPGLSTDTQYF
cdr3_nt: TGTGCCAGCAGCCCCGGACTTAGCACAGATACGCAGTATTTT